The source of this TCR beta chain is a study of T cells in Graves' hyperthyroidism and ophthalmopathy. Overall study: Peripheral blood collection took place at initial diagnosis, before any treatment.

Uncontrolled infection, other autoimmune disease, pregnancy or lactation excluded patients. Fresh peripheral blood, around 9.5 ml, yielded the PBMCs. In its sample, this clonotype was seen a few times. As yet, its antigen is unknown. This CDR3 has 15 residues. The germline V gene has CDR1 ENHRY and CDR2 SYGVKD. Trimming took off 3 bases at V and 0 bases at J, with 6 bases between the two ends. Whole-study findings and limits: Most thyroid clonotypes with frequency above 0.001 were detected in blood.

The TCR beta CDR3 regions underwent amplification using RNA transcripts as the source. HTBI primers were the set used in a first-round RT-PCR of the TCR CDR3. TCRdb re-derived calls from the multiplex PCR reads in MiXCR, one entry per CDR3 protein. In the table there are around 340,000 distinct CDR3 sequences, roughly 20% of which are singletons. This chain uses TRBV10-3 with TRBJ1-6, with D unclear. The sequenced sample was blood. The sequence derives from a woman between 45 and 60 years old with Graves' hyperthyroidism. CDR3 loop: CAISDQSSYNSPLHF. CDR3 bases: TGTGCCATCAGTGATCAGAGCTCCTATAATTCACCCCTCCACTTT.